These T cell receptor beta chains were read from a single sample in a study of blood T cell repertoires in COVID-19. Libraries were prepared by immunoSEQ multiplex PCR; TCRdb keeps only in-frame clonotypes and omits some of them. The sample records under 250,000 clones, around nine tenths being singletons. The sequencing input was peripheral blood. These receptors all stem from a woman aged 55-75 years who had recovered from COVID-19. Each CDR3 is given with its conserved first and last residue. The D gene is left open where the match is weak. Clone size is shown for a subset of rows, as once, few, many or a class of expanded clone.

j_call v_call d_call clone_size cdr3_nt cdr3_aa
TRBJ2-5 TRBV9 TRBD2 . TGTGCCAGCAGCGGCGGCCCCTCGGGGGGGCCGTATCGGGAGACCCAGTACTTC CASSGGPSGGPYRETQYF
TRBJ1-4 TRBV15 . . TGTGCCACCAGCAGAGATAAGCCATCCAAGTACGGAAAACTGTTTTTT CATSRDKPSKYGKLFF
TRBJ2-1 TRBV7-3 TRBD2 . TGTGCCAGCAGCTTTAGCGGGAGCTCCTACAATGAGCAGTTCTTC CASSFSGSSYNEQFF
TRBJ1-5 TRBV6-5 TRBD1 . TGTGCCAGCAGGAGGGCAGGGGGTATTCAGCCCCAGCATTTT CASRRAGGIQPQHF
TRBJ1-1 TRBV27 . many TGTGCCAGCAGGGGGGATGATTCTGAATTGGGGGGATCCATGAACACTGAAGCTTTCTTT CASRGDDSELGGSMNTEAFF
TRBJ2-1 TRBV9 TRBD2 . TGTGCCAGCAGCTTTCCCTCCACGGGGGGTGAGCAGTTCTTC CASSFPSTGGEQFF
TRBJ2-7 TRBV5-8 TRBD2 . TGTGCCAGCAGCCTTACGGGACTAGCGGGGACTTACGAGCAGTACTTC CASSLTGLAGTYEQYF
TRBJ2-7 TRBV6-2/TRBV6-3 . . TGTGCCAGCAGTTATACGGCCTTACAACAGTACTCCTACGAGCAGTACTTC CASSYTALQQYSYEQYF
TRBJ1-2 TRBV2 TRBD1 . TGTGCCAGCAGTGAAAGGGTAGGGACAGGCTATGGCTACACCTTC CASSERVGTGYGYTF
TRBJ2-1 TRBV4-1 TRBD2 . TGCGCCAGCAGCAAAACTAGCGGGGGGGCCATAGAGCAGTTCTTC CASSKTSGGAIEQFF
TRBJ2-7 TRBV28 TRBD2 . TGTGCCAGCAGGGACGGACTAGCGGGGGGGTACGAGCAGTACTTC CASRDGLAGGYEQYF
TRBJ2-2 TRBV14 TRBD1 . TGTGCCAGCAGCCAATTGGGGACAGGGTACACCGGGGAGCTGTTTTTT CASSQLGTGYTGELFF
TRBJ1-1 TRBV28 . few TGTGCCAGCAGTTTACAAGTACAGGGAAACACTGAAGCTTTCTTT CASSLQVQGNTEAFF
TRBJ2-7 TRBV7-2 TRBD1 . TGTGCCAGCAGCCTCATCGGGACAGGGGGGTACGAGCAGTACTTC CASSLIGTGGYEQYF
TRBJ1-2 TRBV29-1 . . TGCAGCGTTGATACGGTCTGGGGCTACACCTTC CSVDTVWGYTF
TRBJ2-2 TRBV6-4 . . TGTGCCAGCAGAGAGGGCCTCGGGGAGCTGTTTTTT CASREGLGELFF